The 5 T cell receptor beta chains listed next were all sequenced from one sample in a study of T-cell reconstitution after alpha-beta-depleted transplantation in children. Molecular barcoding with unique molecular identifiers was used for the TCRbeta library. TCRdb re-analysed the PCR reads in MiXCR, keeping a single row per CDR3 protein. Of 450,000 to 600,000 distinct CDR3 sequences listed, over 10% were seen once; the top ten hold over 2%. The material was PBMCs, mostly from graft donor cells, obtained 360 days after TCRalphabeta/CD19-depleted stem cell transplant. The receptors derive from a male patient under 18 who had a stem cell transplant for acute myeloid leukemia, so the T cells may come from the graft donor.

This clonotype came up many times. The V gene is TRBV5-1, the J gene TRBJ2-1; D is ambiguous. Germline-derived CDR1 and CDR2 are SGHRS and YFSETQ. The CDR3 runs 17 residues. Trimming removed 0 bases from V and 3 bases from J, with 16 bases in between. CDR3 protein: CASSLEVSADRYNEQFF. As DNA, the CDR3 is TGCGCCAGCAGCTTGGAGGTTTCTGCGGACCGCTACAATGAGCAGTTCTTC.

This clonotype was counted a few times. The chain links TRBV10-3 to TRBJ2-7; D is tentatively TRBD1 or TRBD2 (6 bases each). Trimming took 0 bases from V and 5 from J, leaving 14 bases between them. Germline values: CDR1 ENHRY, CDR2 SYGVKD. The CDR3 has 15 amino acids. The CDR3 coding sequence is TGTGCCATCAGTGAGTCCGGCCAGGGGAGGAACGAGCAGTACTTC. Protein sequence: CAISESGQGRNEQYF.

The chain has TRBV5-1 and TRBJ1-2, with a weak D call TRBD1 (5 bases). Germline values: CDR1 SGHRS, CDR2 YFSETQ. The CDR3 totals 12 residues. The V end was cut by 0 bases, the J end by 8 bases, with 8 bases between. In DNA form, the CDR3 reads TGCGCCAGCAGCTTGGAACACAGGGGCTACACCTTC. This encodes CASSLEHRGYTF.

This chain connects TRBV3-1 to TRBJ2-1; TRBD2 might be the D (5 bases). Germline CDR1 LGHDT, CDR2 YNNKEL (reference sequence). Trimming removed 4 bases from V and 1 base from J, with 14 bases in between. The CDR3 length is 16 residues. The CDR3 reads CASSPRLPTSYNEQFF. The CDR3 nucleotides are TGTGCCAGCAGCCCGAGACTACCGACTTCCTACAATGAGCAGTTCTTC.

The chain combines TRBV30 with TRBJ2-5; 8 bases match TRBD1. The V gene's germline CDR1 is GTSNPN and CDR2 SVGIG (reference sequence). V trimming: 0 bases; J trimming: 7 bases; junction bases outside the gene matches: 10. The CDR3 is 15 residues long. The CDR3 is CAWSVPGGALGTQYF. CDR3 nucleotide sequence: TGTGCCTGGAGTGTACCAGGGGGCGCTTTGGGGACCCAGTACTTC. The entire variable domain, with the rest obtained from reference TRBV30 and TRBJ2-5, is as follows: SQTIHQWPATLVQPVGSPLSLECTVEGTSNPNLYWYRQAAGRGLQLLFYSVGIGQISSEVPQNLSASRPQDRQFILSSKKLLLSDSGFYLCAWSVPGGALGTQYFGPGTRLLVL.